A selection of T cell receptor beta chains follows, all from one sample in a study of beta chain features in type 1 diabetes. Only in-frame clones appear in the TCRdb table, and some are missing; sequencing was by immunoSEQ multiplex PCR. The sample consists of some 230,000 clones, 9.6% of them appearing once. Sequencing was done on a sample of naive CD4+ T cells from blood. All receptors come from a young woman in good health. The CDR3 runs from the conserved cysteine through the conserved F or W. D genes are given only for firm matches. Clone size is shown for a subset of rows, as once, few, many or a class of expanded clone.

abundance	j_gene	d_gene	v_gene	CDR3nt	CDR3aa
NA	TRBJ1-1	NA	TRBV19	TGTGCCAGTAGTATAGAGTCTCTGCGGAACACTGAAGCTTTCTTT	CASSIESLRNTEAFF
few	TRBJ2-1	TRBD1	TRBV5-1	TGCGCCAGCAGCCCGGAGATGGGACAGCTTTTCTTC	CASSPEMGQLFF
NA	TRBJ1-1	NA	TRBV19	TGTGCCAGTAGTATGGGGCAGCCTTTGAACACTGAAGCTTTCTTT	CASSMGQPLNTEAFF
NA	TRBJ1-4	NA	TRBV5-4	TGTGCCAGCAGCTGGAGCAAGAATGAAAAACTGTTTTTT	CASSWSKNEKLFF
few	TRBJ1-1	TRBD1	TRBV29-1	TGCAGCGTCGGGACAGGTCCCGTTTTCACTGAAGCTTTCTTT	CSVGTGPVFTEAFF
few	TRBJ1-2	NA	TRBV5-1	TGCGCCAGCAGCCCCGACAGAAGCTATGGCTACACCTTC	CASSPDRSYGYTF
few	TRBJ2-7	TRBD1	TRBV4-1	TGCGCCAGCAGCCTACCGGGACAGGGCTACGAGCAGTACTTC	CASSLPGQGYEQYF
NA	TRBJ2-4	TRBD1	TRBV6-5	TGTGCCAGCAGCGGGAGGACAGGGGGTTTCGGCATTCAGTACTTC	CASSGRTGGFGIQYF
NA	TRBJ1-5	TRBD1	TRBV7-9	TGTGCCAGCAGCTGGGACGGACAGGGCGGACAGCCCCAGCATTTT	CASSWDGQGGQPQHF
NA	TRBJ2-1	NA	TRBV2	TGTGCCAGCAGTGATTCCCAGCGCTACAATGAGCAGTTCTTC	CASSDSQRYNEQFF
NA	TRBJ1-2	NA	TRBV7-2	TGTGCCAGCAGCCGCAGGGTTAGTGGCTACACCTTC	CASSRRVSGYTF
NA	TRBJ2-3	TRBD2	TRBV5-1	TGCGCCAGCAGCTTAGCGGGGACTAGCACAGATACGCAGTATTTT	CASSLAGTSTDTQYF
NA	TRBJ2-1	NA	TRBV5-1	TGCGCCAGCAGCTTGGACAGCTCCTACAATGAGCAGTTCTTC	CASSLDSSYNEQFF
many	TRBJ2-1	NA	TRBV29-1	TGCAGCGTTCAACTCGACTTGTACAATGAGCAGTTCTTC	CSVQLDLYNEQFF
NA	TRBJ2-7	NA	TRBV6-5	TGTGCCAGCAGTTACTCGAGATCCGCCTACGAGCAGTACTTC	CASSYSRSAYEQYF
NA	TRBJ2-3	NA	TRBV6-5	TGTGCCAGCAGTTACGTCCGGGTACCCCTTACGCAGTATTTT	CASSYVRVPLTQYF
NA	TRBJ1-5	NA	TRBV5-8	TGTGCCAGCAGCTTATCACAGCCCTGGGCAAATCAGCCCCAGCATTTT	CASSLSQPWANQPQHF
NA	TRBJ1-2	TRBD1	TRBV30	TGTGCCTGGAGTGTACTACCAGGGGGCTATGGCTACACCTTC	CAWSVLPGGYGYTF
few	TRBJ1-1	NA	TRBV18	TGTGCCAGCTCACCACTCGACACTTTGAACACTGAAGCTTTCTTT	CASSPLDTLNTEAFF
few	TRBJ2-1	TRBD2	TRBV5-4	TGTGCCAGCAGCTTACCCGGGACTAGCGATGAGCAGTTCTTC	CASSLPGTSDEQFF
few	TRBJ2-7	NA	TRBV10-1	TGCGCCAGCAGCGACCATCTCGGGGGGCGGGAGCAGTACTTC	CASSDHLGGREQYF
NA	TRBJ2-3	TRBD1	TRBV27	TGTGCCAGCAGTGCCAGGGGGTCCACAGATACGCAGTATTTT	CASSARGSTDTQYF
NA	TRBJ1-5	NA	TRBV2	TGTGCCAGCAGTGTGGGGCACTATAGCAATCAGCCCCAGCATTTT	CASSVGHYSNQPQHF
few	TRBJ2-5	NA	TRBV6-6	TGTGCCAGCAGTGAGCGACAGATCCAAGAGACCCAGTACTTC	CASSERQIQETQYF
NA	TRBJ1-2	TRBD1	TRBV29-1	TGCAGCGGACTAACAGGGGCCTATGGCTACACCTTC	CSGLTGAYGYTF
few	TRBJ1-1	TRBD1	TRBV4-1	TGCGCCAGCAGCCAAGGCCCGGGACAGGAAGCTTTCTTT	CASSQGPGQEAFF
few	TRBJ1-3	NA	TRBV7-2	TGTGCCAGCAGCTTAGGGTGGAGGAACACCATATATTTT	CASSLGWRNTIYF
few	TRBJ2-3	TRBD1	TRBV6-1	TGTGCCAGCAGTGAAGAGGGACAGAGCACAGATACGCAGTATTTT	CASSEEGQSTDTQYF
NA	TRBJ1-1	NA	TRBV30	TGTGCCTGCCCAGGGGCTGTAGGTGCTTTCTTT	CACPGAVGAFF
few	TRBJ2-3	NA	TRBV5-1	TGCGCCAGCAGCTTGGGGGAATCGTGGCGTACGGAGGGAGACGCATCTGATACGCAGTATTTT	CASSLGESWRTEGDASDTQYF
NA	TRBJ2-7	NA	TRBV6-1	TGTGCCAGCAGGCGGCCCGGGACTGCTGCCTACGAGCAGTACTTC	CASRRPGTAAYEQYF
NA	TRBJ1-4	TRBD1	TRBV9	TGTGCCAGCAGCGTAAGGGGGGACAGGGTCCATGAAAAACTGTTTTTT	CASSVRGDRVHEKLFF
few	TRBJ2-7	TRBD1	TRBV6-1	TGTGCCAGCAGACGGACAGGAAGCTCCTACGAGCAGTACTTC	CASRRTGSSYEQYF
few	TRBJ2-3	TRBD2	TRBV6-6	TGTGCCAGCAGTCCTTTAAGCGGGGGGCCCACAGATACGCAGTATTTT	CASSPLSGGPTDTQYF
NA	TRBJ1-1	NA	TRBV29-1	TGCAGCGTTGCTTCTGGGCGATTTGAAGCTTTCTTT	CSVASGRFEAFF
NA	TRBJ2-1	TRBD1	TRBV6-5	TGTGCCAGCAGCCTCCCGGGACAGGGGGCAAATGAGCAGTTCTTC	CASSLPGQGANEQFF
few	TRBJ2-2	NA	TRBV5-1	TGCGCCAGCAGCTTGGTGGCCGAGCGAGGGACCGGGGAGCTGTTTTTT	CASSLVAERGTGELFF
few	TRBJ2-3	TRBD1	TRBV29-1	TGCAGCGTTGACGGTCGACAGGGGAGCACAGATACGCAGTATTTT	CSVDGRQGSTDTQYF
few	TRBJ2-5	NA	TRBV6-5	TGTGCCAGCACCTTATTGGAGACCCAGTACTTC	CASTLLETQYF
few	TRBJ2-7	NA	TRBV30	TGTGCCTGGAGTACACCGGGATATATTGCCTACGAGCAGTACTTC	CAWSTPGYIAYEQYF
NA	TRBJ2-6	NA	TRBV2	TGTGCCAGCAGTGAAATGAGCTCTGGGGCCAACGTCCTGACTTTC	CASSEMSSGANVLTF
few	TRBJ2-1	TRBD2	TRBV6-1	TGTGCCAGCAGTGCCCTAGCGGACCCTTTGGGTGAGCAGTTCTTC	CASSALADPLGEQFF
NA	TRBJ2-7	TRBD2	TRBV18	TGTGCCAGCTCACCATCCGGGAGGGCCTACGAGCAGTACTTC	CASSPSGRAYEQYF
NA	TRBJ1-2	TRBD1	TRBV7-3	TGTGCCAGCAGCTTAGAAGGGGGCGCAGGCTATGGCTACACCTTC	CASSLEGGAGYGYTF
NA	TRBJ2-2	NA	TRBV7-9	TGTGCCACTAGCGCTGAGCGGGTCACCGGGGAGCTGTTTTTT	CATSAERVTGELFF
many	TRBJ2-7	NA	TRBV13	TGTGCCAGCAGCTTGATGGGCCCCTACGAGCAGTACTTC	CASSLMGPYEQYF
few	TRBJ2-2	TRBD1	TRBV7-2	TGTGCCAGCAGCCGGACAGGACTTATGAACACCGGGGAGCTGTTTTTT	CASSRTGLMNTGELFF
NA	TRBJ1-1	NA	TRBV5-1	TGCGCCAGCAGCCGCGACGGCGGGACGATTGAAGCTTTCTTT	CASSRDGGTIEAFF
NA	TRBJ1-1	NA	TRBV6-6	TGTGCCAGCACCCCCTTGGGGGGGACTGAAGCTTTCTTT	CASTPLGGTEAFF
NA	TRBJ2-7	NA	TRBV30	TGTGCCGCTCGACAGAGAAAAAACTACGAGCAGTACTTC	CAARQRKNYEQYF
NA	TRBJ1-6	NA	TRBV9	TGTGCCAGCAGCGAGCCGGGGGGATCTAATTCACCCCTCCACTTT	CASSEPGGSNSPLHF
few	TRBJ2-7	NA	TRBV5-6	TGTGCCAGCAGCAATTACAGGGTGACTCCTGACGAGCAGTACTTC	CASSNYRVTPDEQYF